These T cell receptor beta chains were read from a single sample in a study of a mutant IDH1 vaccine in newly diagnosed glioma. Libraries were prepared by immunoSEQ multiplex PCR; TCRdb keeps only in-frame clonotypes and omits some of them. The sample lists around 31,000 clones; nearly 90% were seen once. These TCRs' antigens remain unknown. The sequencing here drew on PBMCs, taken from a glioma patient whose treatment included an IDH1 peptide vaccine. The receptors originated from a man between 18 and 35 years old with glioma. Both conserved end residues are part of each CDR3. A D gene is named only where the DNA matches it firmly. The size field is filled for only some rows; it gives once, few, many or a size class.

abundance	j_gene	v_gene	d_gene	CDR3nt	CDR3aa
few	TRBJ2-7	TRBV7-9	TRBD1	TGTGCCAGCAGCTTAGACGGGACAGGGTTTGTGGACGAGCAGTACTTC	CASSLDGTGFVDEQYF
.	TRBJ1-4	TRBV6-1	.	TGTGCCAGCACTAGGGGCACACCAACTAATGAAAAACTGTTTTTT	CASTRGTPTNEKLFF
.	TRBJ1-5	TRBV30	.	TGTGCCTGGAGTGTGCAGGGGAATCAGCCCCAGCATTTT	CAWSVQGNQPQHF
once	TRBJ1-1	TRBV5-1	.	TGCGCCAGCAGCCTACTGGACACGAACACTGAAGCTTTCTTT	CASSLLDTNTEAFF
.	TRBJ1-5	TRBV2	.	TGTGCCAGCAGTGAGGGGACCCTAGCAAATCAGCCCCAGCATTTT	CASSEGTLANQPQHF
.	TRBJ2-1	TRBV5-4	.	TGTGCCAGCAGCCCGGACTCCTCCTACAATGAGCAGTTCTTC	CASSPDSSYNEQFF
.	TRBJ2-2	TRBV21-1	.	TGTGCCAGCAGCAAATCCCCGACAGGGCCCCTACCGAACACCGGGGAGCTGTTTTTT	CASSKSPTGPLPNTGELFF
.	TRBJ1-1	TRBV4-3	.	TGCGCCAGCAGCCAAGATCGGAAGAACACTGAAGCTTTCTTT	CASSQDRKNTEAFF
.	TRBJ1-5	TRBV19	TRBD1	TGTGCCAGCCGACAGGGGGAGGAAATCAGGCCCCAGCATTTT	CASRQGEEIRPQHF
.	TRBJ1-4	TRBV18	.	TGTGCCAGCTCACTCCGGACGGGGGTGATTGAAAAACTGTTTTTT	CASSLRTGVIEKLFF
few	TRBJ2-7	TRBV30	.	TGTGCCTGGAGTGTAGAGGACGCCAGCTCCTACGAGCAGTACTTC	CAWSVEDASSYEQYF
.	TRBJ2-2	TRBV12-1	.	TGTGCCAGAAGACGGGAGTCGGGCACCGGGGAGCTGTTTTTT	CARRRESGTGELFF
.	TRBJ1-1	TRBV7-2	.	TGTGCCAGCAGCGCAAACACTGAAGCTTTCTTT	CASSANTEAFF
.	TRBJ2-3	TRBV4-2	.	TGTGCCAGCAGCCCGTCCAGGGCGCCTTCTGCAGATACGCAGTATTTT	CASSPSRAPSADTQYF
.	TRBJ2-3	TRBV13	.	TGTGCCAGCAGCTACTCCACAGATACGCAGTATTTT	CASSYSTDTQYF
.	TRBJ2-7	TRBV10-3	TRBD2	TGTGCCATCAGGGCTACTAGCGGAGCCTACGAGCAGTACTTC	CAIRATSGAYEQYF
.	TRBJ2-3	TRBV30	TRBD2	TGTGCCTGGACTGTCGGGACTAGCGGTACAGATACGCAGTATTTT	CAWTVGTSGTDTQYF
.	TRBJ2-2	TRBV7-9	.	TGTGCCAGCAGCTTATCCAGGGGCGCGGCCGGGGAGCTGTTTTTT	CASSLSRGAAGELFF
.	TRBJ1-5	TRBV15	.	TGTGCCACCAGCAGCTATGGACAGACGAGCAATCAGCCCCAGCATTTT	CATSSYGQTSNQPQHF
.	TRBJ2-2	TRBV7-2	.	TGTGCCAGCAGCTCATGGGAGCAGGGGAACACCGGGGAGCTGTTTTTT	CASSSWEQGNTGELFF